This entry lists 28 T cell receptor beta chains sequenced from one sample in a study of early T cells in non-severe SARS-CoV-2 infection. MiXCR was run by TCRdb on the 5' RACE reads, yielding one entry per CDR3 protein. The sample includes about 64,000 distinct CDR3 sequences, roughly a fifth of them seen just once. Sequenced here: whole blood, sampled at baseline. The receptors were sampled from an adult who was a healthcare worker with PCR-confirmed SARS-CoV-2 infection or an uninfected control (not recorded which).

This clonotype was seen only a few times. The CDR3 sequence is CASSSGGTDTQYF. As DNA, the CDR3 is TGTGCCAGCAGTTCCGGCGGTACAGATACGCAGTATTTT. The rearrangement joins TRBV7-3 to TRBJ2-3; D not certain. The CDR3 is 13 residues long. The germline V gene encodes CDR1 SGHTA and CDR2 FQGTGA. The germline V and J ends were trimmed by 6 bases and 3 bases, with 10 bases remaining between them.

This clonotype appeared a few times. The rearrangement uses TRBV5-4 and TRBJ1-2; no clear D. V gave up 3 bases and J gave up 4 bases, with 10 bases separating them. CDR1 is SGHNT, CDR2 YYREEE, per germline (reference sequence). CDR3 size: 13 residues. The CDR3 loop reads CASSSDGVYGYTF. For the CDR3, the DNA is TGTGCCAGCAGCTCGGACGGGGTCTATGGCTACACCTTC.

At least ten counts were recorded for this clonotype. This sequence joins TRBV7-9 and TRBJ1-1; no clear D. The V gene lost 1 base and the J gene lost 4 bases, with 4 bases spanning the gap. The CDR3 extends over 12 amino acids. Looked up from germline, CDR1 is SEHNR and CDR2 is FQNEAQ (reference sequence). The CDR3 nucleotides read TGTGCCAGCAGCTTAGGGACCACTGAAGCTTTCTTT. It translates to CASSLGTTEAFF. Based on the CDR3 plus reference TRBV7-9 and TRBJ1-1, the full variable domain is DTGVSQNPRHKITKRGQNVTFRCDPISEHNRLYWYRQTLGQGPEFLTYFQNEAQLEKSRLLSDRFSAERPKGSFSTLEIQRTEQGDSAMYLCASSLGTTEAFFGQGTRLTVV.

This chain links TRBV12-3 or TRBV12-4 with TRBJ1-2; 8 bases are a match to TRBD1. J gave up 6 bases and V 5 bases, and 8 bases lay outside the gene matches. CDR3 length equals 14 residues. CDR3 region: CASSPPDRVNGYTF. CDR3 nucleotides: TGTGCCAGCAGTCCGCCGGACAGGGTAAATGGCTACACCTTC.

This chain joins TRBV12-3 or TRBV12-4 and TRBJ2-2, with D possibly matching TRBD2 (5 bases). This CDR3 region has 13 residues. Trimming left V 6 bases short and J 5 bases short, with 10 bases between. The CDR3 DNA reads as TGTGCCAGCAGCCGAACGGGGACCGGGGAGCTGTTTTTT. Translation gives CASSRTGTGELFF.

This clonotype has a handful of counts. The chain recombines TRBV3-1 with TRBJ1-5, with 10 positions matching TRBD1. The V and J ends lost 5 bases and 0 bases, in that order; junction bases with no gene match: 4. CDR3 length: 16 residues. CDR1 LGHDT and CDR2 YNNKEL come from the germline V gene (reference sequence). CDR3 sequence (DNA): TGTGCCAGCAGCGACGGGACAGGGGTTAGCAATCAGCCCCAGCATTTT. Translated, it gives CASSDGTGVSNQPQHF. The entire variable domain, with the rest obtained from reference TRBV3-1 and TRBJ1-5, is as follows: DTAVSQTPKYLVTQMGNDKSIKCEQNLGHDTMYWYKQDSKKFLKIMFSYNNKELIINETVPNRFSPKSPDKAHLNLHINSLELGDSAVYFCASSDGTGVSNQPQHFGDGTRLSIL.

J is TRBJ1-2 and V is TRBV14, with D possibly TRBD1 on 5 matching bases. The V end was cut by 3 bases, the J end by 7 bases, with 18 bases between. Germline CDR1 SGHDN, CDR2 FVKESK. This CDR3 comprises 15 residues. CDR3 DNA sequence: TGTGCCAGCAGCCAGCTATCAGGGAAGGCAGTTGGCTACACCTTC. Amino acid sequence: CASSQLSGKAVGYTF.

The CDR3 DNA follows: TGTGCCTCCCGGAGGAGCTCTGGGGCCAACGTCCTGACTTTC. Translation gives CASRRSSGANVLTF. V gene TRBV12-3 or TRBV12-4 combines with J gene TRBJ2-6; D may be TRBD2 (5 bases). V lost 11 bases and J lost 0, with 11 bases in between. The CDR3 has 14 residues.

This chain links TRBV9 with TRBJ2-3; D may be TRBD2 (6 bases). The CDR3 spans 15 residues. Trimming cost V 3 bases and J 3 bases, with 14 bases left between them. Germline V gene sequence: CDR1 SGDLS, CDR2 YYNGEE. CDR3 in DNA: TGTGCCAGCAGCGAACGGGGGTCGAGAACAGATACGCAGTATTTT. This translates into CASSERGSRTDTQYF.

The genes are TRBV12-3 or TRBV12-4 and TRBJ1-1; tentatively, D is TRBD1 (6 bases). Trimming stripped 3 bases from V and 0 bases from J, with 11 bases between. The CDR3 extends over 15 amino acids. This CDR3 reads CASSLTGPMNTEAFF. As DNA, the CDR3 is TGTGCCAGCAGTTTGACAGGACCTATGAACACTGAAGCTTTCTTT.

This clonotype was recorded a few times. This chain joins TRBV5-1 and TRBJ1-1; D uncertain. V lost 0 bases to trimming and J lost 0 bases, with 12 bases between them. Germline values: CDR1 SGHRS, CDR2 YFSETQ. The CDR3 has 16 amino acids. The CDR3 bases are TGCGCCAGCAGCTTGGGAACATCAGCGGTGAACACTGAAGCTTTCTTT. Protein sequence: CASSLGTSAVNTEAFF.

This clonotype was seen more than once but under ten times. V is TRBV5-5 and J is TRBJ2-2; 10 bases fit TRBD2. Trimming took 6 bases from V and 6 from J; bases not matched to a gene: 8. The length of the CDR3 is 15 residues. Germline V gives CDR1 SGHKS, CDR2 YYEKEE (reference sequence). The CDR3 nucleotides are TGTGCCAGCAAACTCCAGACTAGCGGGTCCGGGGAGCTGTTTTTT. Protein sequence: CASKLQTSGSGELFF.

A note on this clonotype: A much larger clone lies a single base off, so this may be a read error. This sequence joins TRBV9 and TRBJ2-1, with 7 bases fitting TRBD2. CDR1 SGDLS and CDR2 YYNGEE come from the germline V gene. CDR3 size: 15 residues. The CDR3, as DNA: TGTGTCAGCAGCGGGGACGGCCGCTCCTACAATGAGCAGTTCTTC. It translates to CVSSGDGRSYNEQFF.

This clonotype has only a few counts. The CDR3 region is CASSTDRDEKLFF. CDR3 nucleotides: TGTGCCAGTAGCACGGACCGCGATGAAAAACTGTTTTTT. The chain recombines TRBV19 with TRBJ1-4, with D unresolved. The CDR3 contains 13 residues. Trimming took off 6 bases at V and 6 bases at J, with 11 bases between the two ends. Germline CDR1 is LNHDA and CDR2 is SQIVND (reference sequence). Full variable domain (outside the CDR3, taken from reference TRBV19 and TRBJ1-4): DGGITQSPKYLFRKEGQNVTLSCEQNLNHDAMYWYRQDPGQGLRLIYYSQIVNDFQKGDIAEGYSVSREKKESFPLTVTSAQKNPTAFYLCASSTDRDEKLFFGSGTQLSVL.

As to this clonotype: Sequence at one end of the junction differs from germline and may be a read error. The chain employs TRBV5-1 and TRBJ2-1, with 7 bases that match TRBD2. The CDR3 is 14 amino acids. Germline CDR1 SGHRS, CDR2 YFSETQ. The CDR3 reads CASSPGGSSYNEQF. The CDR3 DNA sequence: TGCGCCAGCAGCCCCGGGGGGTCCTCCTACAATGAGCAGTTC.

This clonotype was seen only a few times. This chain connects TRBV2 to TRBJ2-7; perhaps TRBD2 as D (5 bases). V shed 6 bases and J shed 2 bases, with 8 bases lying between them. CDR3 length: 12 residues. Germline CDR1 SNHLY, CDR2 FYNNEI. The CDR3 DNA reads TGTGCCAGCAGCGGGGAAACCTACGAGCAGTACTTC. Protein product: CASSGETYEQYF.

V is TRBV20-1 and J is TRBJ2-1; 9 bases map to TRBD2. Germline-derived CDR1 and CDR2 are DFQATT and SNEGSKA (reference sequence). V lost 5 bases to trimming and J lost 3 bases; unmatched junction nucleotides: 5. This CDR3 region has 14 residues. The CDR3 spells CSAPGLAGYNEQFF. CDR3 coding DNA: TGCAGTGCTCCGGGACTAGCTGGCTACAATGAGCAGTTCTTC.

This clonotype came up a few times. The CDR3 protein is CASSYQGGPNTEAFF. Here the CDR3 DNA reads TGCGCCAGCAGCTACCAGGGGGGCCCTAACACTGAAGCTTTCTTT. The chain recombines TRBV5-1 with TRBJ1-1; 7 nucleotides align to TRBD1. Germline CDR1 and CDR2: SGHRS and YFSETQ. The junction had 7 bases not matched to a gene; V was cut back by 3 bases and J by 2 bases. CDR3 length: 15 amino acids.

The chain links TRBV30 to TRBJ2-7; 7 nucleotides match TRBD1. The CDR3 length is 15 residues. With 1 base clipped from V and 2 bases from J, the junction kept 8 bases outside the gene matches. Germline V gene data show CDR1 as GTSNPN and CDR2 as SVGIG (reference sequence). CDR3 DNA sequence: TGTGCCTGGAGTGGAGGGGGCGATTCACCCTACGAGCAGTACTTC. Translated: CAWSGGGDSPYEQYF.

This sequence joins TRBV5-1 and TRBJ1-1; D possibly corresponds to TRBD1 (5 bases). The CDR3 length is 16 residues. The germline gives CDR1 SGHRS, CDR2 YFSETQ. Trimming pared 4 bases from V and 0 bases from J, leaving 16 bases between. The CDR3 is CASSPRLRDLNTEAFF. CDR3 nucleotide sequence: TGCGCCAGCAGCCCCCGACTGCGGGACTTGAACACTGAAGCTTTCTTT.

The J gene is TRBJ2-1, the V gene TRBV4-1, with 8 nucleotides matching TRBD1. The CDR3 loop spans 17 amino acids. Germline CDR1 is MGHRA and CDR2 is YSYEKL. V gave up 2 bases and J gave up 5 bases; unmatched junction bases: 11. In DNA, the CDR3 is TGCGCCAGCAGCCAAACCGTCTCGGGACAGGCAAACAATGAGCAGTTCTTC. Translation gives CASSQTVSGQANNEQFF.

The chain combines TRBV20-1 with TRBJ2-5; D ambiguous. V shed 6 bases and J shed 0 bases, with 5 bases lying between them. The CDR3 sequence is 11 residues long. Germline V gives CDR1 DFQATT, CDR2 SNEGSKA (reference sequence). The CDR3 loop is CSARYQETQYF. Written as DNA, the CDR3 is TGCAGTGCAAGGTACCAAGAGACCCAGTACTTC.

This clonotype is a singleton in its sample. This chain connects TRBV9 to TRBJ2-7, with unresolved D. CDR1 and CDR2 (germline): SGDLS, YYNGEE. The CDR3 totals 13 residues. Trimming took off 0 bases at V and 5 bases at J, with 9 bases between the two ends. The chain's CDR3 is CASSVGTWDEQYF. The CDR3 DNA reads TGTGCCAGCAGCGTAGGCACTTGGGACGAGCAGTACTTC.

The CDR3 coding sequence is TGTGCCAGCAGTGAAGCCTTGGGACCTGGGGCCAACGTCCTGACTTTC. It is translated as CASSEALGPGANVLTF. This chain uses TRBV6-1 with TRBJ2-6, with D perhaps given as TRBD1 or TRBD2 (5 bases each). The CDR3 runs 16 residues. Trimming cost V 0 bases and J 2 bases, with 8 bases left between them. Germline V lookup: CDR1 MNHNS, CDR2 SASEGT.

This rearrangement joins TRBV7-3 to TRBJ1-2; D not certain. Germline V gives CDR1 SGHTA, CDR2 FQGTGA. There are 13 residues in the CDR3. Trimming shortened V by 3 bases and J by 5 bases, and 10 bases separated the two germline ends. The CDR3 here is CASSLRRLYGYTF. In nucleotides, the CDR3 is TGTGCCAGCAGCTTGAGACGGCTTTATGGCTACACCTTC.

CDR3 residues: CASSDSTGLGSPLHF. The CDR3 coding sequence is TGTGCCAGCAGTGATTCAACAGGGCTGGGGTCACCCCTCCACTTT. The chain carries TRBV25-1 and TRBJ1-6; tentatively, D is TRBD1 (6 bases). The CDR3 has 15 amino acids. Looked up from germline, CDR1 is MGHDK and CDR2 is SYGVNS. V gave up 3 bases and J gave up 10 bases, with 16 bases separating them. Full variable domain (outside the CDR3, taken from reference TRBV25-1 and TRBJ1-6): EADIYQTPRYLVIGTGKKITLECSQTMGHDKMYWYQQDPGMELHLIHYSYGVNSTEKGDLSSESTVSRIRTEHFPLTLESARPSHTSQYLCASSDSTGLGSPLHFGNGTRLTVT.

The CDR3 protein is CASSQEGHNNEQFF. In DNA, the CDR3 is TGTGCCAGCAGCCAAGAAGGGCACAACAATGAGCAGTTCTTC. V and J are TRBV3-1 and TRBJ2-1; no reliable D call. Trimming removed 0 bases at V and 5 bases at J, with 8 bases between. CDR1 and CDR2 (germline): LGHDT, YNNKEL (reference sequence). This CDR3 comprises 14 residues.

This clonotype has a handful of counts. V and J are TRBV6-6 and TRBJ1-5; D is perhaps TRBD1 (6 bases). From germline, CDR1 is MNHNY and CDR2 SVGAGI (reference sequence). This CDR3 contains 15 residues. Trimming shortened V by 7 bases and J by 6 bases, and 19 bases separated the two germline ends. CDR3 sequence reads: CASTHTGRDIQPQHF. In nucleotides, the CDR3 is TGTGCCAGCACCCACACAGGGCGGGATATTCAGCCCCAGCATTTT.